Below are 9 T cell receptor beta chains sequenced from a single sample in a study of blood T cell repertoires in COVID-19. The table came from immunoSEQ multiplex PCR; TCRdb's copy has only in-frame clones and leaves some out. The data contain 150,000 to 200,000 clones, about 84% of them seen just once; the ten biggest clones take up 4.5% to 7.5%. The sample consisted of PBMCs or T cells enriched from blood (not recorded which). These receptors were taken from a man in his forties who had recovered from COVID-19.

The rearrangement uses TRBV27 and TRBJ2-3, with TRBD2 matching over 7 bases. The V gene's germline CDR1 is MNHEY and CDR2 SMNVEV (reference sequence). This CDR3 region has 14 residues. With 2 bases clipped from V and 4 bases from J, the junction kept 3 bases outside the gene matches. The CDR3 nucleotides are TGTGCCAGCAGTTTAGCGGGGGTGGCAGATACGCAGTATTTT. Translated, it gives CASSLAGVADTQYF.

The genes are TRBV14 and TRBJ2-1, with 10 bases lining up with TRBD2. Germline CDR1 reads SGHDN; CDR2 reads FVKESK. The V segment lost 0 bases and the J segment 10 bases; nucleotides outside the gene matches: 12. This CDR3 contains 17 residues. This CDR3 reads CASSQDFSSGGAREQFF. CDR3 DNA: TGTGCCAGCAGCCAAGATTTCTCGAGCGGGGGGGCCAGGGAGCAGTTCTTC. Full variable domain (missing parts from reference TRBV14 and TRBJ2-1): EAGVTQFPSHSVIEKGQTVTLRCDPISGHDNLYWYRRVMGKEIKFLLHFVKESKQDESGMPNNRFLAERTGGTYSTLKVQPAELEDSGVYFCASSQDFSSGGAREQFFGPGTRLTVL.

The J gene is TRBJ1-2, the V gene TRBV2, with 9 bases lining up with TRBD1. Looked up from germline, CDR1 is SNHLY and CDR2 is FYNNEI. The junction had 15 bases not matched to a gene; V was cut back by 8 bases and J by 8 bases. This CDR3 comprises 15 residues. Here the CDR3 reads CASVSTTQGAKGYTF. The CDR3 DNA follows: TGTGCCAGCGTTTCAACCACACAGGGGGCGAAAGGCTACACCTTC.

The chain has TRBV5-8 and TRBJ1-6; D is perhaps TRBD1 (5 bases). The CDR3 has 15 residues. V lost 2 bases, J lost 8 bases, and 14 bases lay in between. Germline V gene data show CDR1 as SGHTS and CDR2 as YDEGEE. The CDR3 region is CASSLSSGIYSPLHF. Written as DNA, the CDR3 is TGTGCCAGCAGCTTAAGCTCAGGGATTTATTCACCCCTCCACTTT.

V and J are TRBV7-6 and TRBJ2-3, with 13 nucleotides matching TRBD2. Unmatched junction bases numbered 13, after V lost 1 base and J lost 6 bases. The CDR3 spans 19 residues. Germline CDR1 and CDR2: SGHVS and FNYEAQ. The CDR3 region is CASSLDLPGLAGSPDTQYF. For the CDR3, the DNA is TGTGCCAGCAGCTTAGACCTACCGGGACTAGCGGGGAGTCCCGATACGCAGTATTTT.

The chain is built from TRBV12-3 or TRBV12-4 and TRBJ1-1; the D gene is possibly TRBD1 (6 bases). V was clipped by 2 bases and J by 6 bases, with 7 bases between them. CDR3 length: 12 residues. CDR3 loop: CASSLKGAEAFF. The CDR3 region has the DNA TGTGCCAGCAGTTTAAAGGGGGCTGAAGCTTTCTTT.

This rearrangement joins TRBV20-1 to TRBJ1-2, with a weak D call TRBD1 (5 bases). The germline V and J ends were trimmed by 2 bases and 8 bases, with 9 bases remaining between them. Germline CDR1 and CDR2: DFQATT and SNEGSKA (reference sequence). The CDR3 sequence is 11 residues long. For the CDR3, the DNA is TGCAGTGCTAGACAGGGTCAGGGCTACACCTTC. It yields the protein CSARQGQGYTF.

The rearrangement uses TRBV4-1 and TRBJ2-2; weak D call: TRBD1 (5 bases). Germline V CDR1 and CDR2: MGHRA, YSYEKL. Trimming left V 4 bases short and J 4 bases short, with 10 bases between. The CDR3 is 14 residues long. The CDR3 region is CASSLGATTGELFF. Here the CDR3 DNA reads TGCGCCAGCAGCCTAGGGGCCACCACCGGGGAGCTGTTTTTT.

V is TRBV27 and J is TRBJ2-2, with D maybe TRBD2 (5 bases). The CDR3 has 15 residues. The germline V gene encodes CDR1 MNHEY and CDR2 SMNVEV (reference sequence). V was clipped by 6 bases and J by 5 bases, with 16 bases between them. The CDR3 loop is CASRYTGLPTGELFF. The CDR3 nucleotides are TGTGCCAGCAGATACACGGGGTTACCTACCGGGGAGCTGTTTTTT.